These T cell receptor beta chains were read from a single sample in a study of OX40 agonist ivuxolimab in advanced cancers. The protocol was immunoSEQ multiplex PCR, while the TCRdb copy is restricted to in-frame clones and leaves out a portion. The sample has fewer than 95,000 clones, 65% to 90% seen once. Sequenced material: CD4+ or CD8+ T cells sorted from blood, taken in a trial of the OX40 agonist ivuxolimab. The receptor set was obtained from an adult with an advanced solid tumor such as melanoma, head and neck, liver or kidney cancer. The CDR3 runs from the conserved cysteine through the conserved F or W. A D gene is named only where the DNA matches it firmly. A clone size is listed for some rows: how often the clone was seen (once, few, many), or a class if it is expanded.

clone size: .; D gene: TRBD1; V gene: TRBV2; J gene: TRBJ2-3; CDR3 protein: CASSPTGGADTQYF; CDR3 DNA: TGTGCCAGCAGTCCGACAGGGGGCGCAGATACGCAGTATTTT
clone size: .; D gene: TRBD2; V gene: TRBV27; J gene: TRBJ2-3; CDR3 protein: CASSLFSSRGGKDTQYF; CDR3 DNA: TGTGCCAGCAGTTTATTTTCATCGCGGGGGGGCAAAGATACGCAGTATTTT
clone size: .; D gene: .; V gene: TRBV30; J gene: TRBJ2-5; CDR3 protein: CAWSVLGTQYF; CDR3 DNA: TGTGCCTGGAGTGTACTTGGGACCCAGTACTTC
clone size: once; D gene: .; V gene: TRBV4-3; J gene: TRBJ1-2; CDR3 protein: CASSRQEQGGYGYTF; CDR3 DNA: TGCGCCAGCAGCCGACAAGAACAGGGCGGCTATGGCTACACCTTC
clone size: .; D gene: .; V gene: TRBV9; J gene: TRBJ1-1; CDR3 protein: CASSPQVMNTEAFF; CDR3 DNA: TGTGCCAGCAGCCCCCAGGTGATGAACACTGAAGCTTTCTTT
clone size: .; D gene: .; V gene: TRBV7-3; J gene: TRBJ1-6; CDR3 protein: CASSLYGWGGTNSPLHF; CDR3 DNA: TGTGCCAGCAGCTTATATGGGTGGGGGGGGACTAATTCACCCCTCCACTTT
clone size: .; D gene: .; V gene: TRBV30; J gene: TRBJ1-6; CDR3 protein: CAWRGGGSGNSPLHF; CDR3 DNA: TGTGCCTGGAGGGGAGGCGGTTCGGGGAATTCACCCCTCCACTTT
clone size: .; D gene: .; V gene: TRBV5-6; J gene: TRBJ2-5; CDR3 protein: CASSLRDPESRETQYF; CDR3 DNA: TGTGCCAGCAGCCTGAGGGACCCCGAAAGTAGAGAGACCCAGTACTTC
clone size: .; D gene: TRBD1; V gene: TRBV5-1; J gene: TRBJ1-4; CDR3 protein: CASSLAGQGPEKLFF; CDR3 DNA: TGCGCCAGCAGCTTGGCCGGACAGGGGCCTGAAAAACTGTTTTTT
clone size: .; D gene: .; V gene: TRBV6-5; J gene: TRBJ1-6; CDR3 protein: CASSLGGRGDSPLHF; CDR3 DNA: TGTGCCAGCAGCCTTGGGGGTCGAGGCGATTCACCCCTCCACTTT
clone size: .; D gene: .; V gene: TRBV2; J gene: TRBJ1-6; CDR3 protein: CASRGDGRSSYNSPLHF; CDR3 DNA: TGTGCCAGCAGGGGGGACGGAAGGAGCTCCTATAATTCACCCCTCCACTTT